This record concerns one T cell receptor beta chain sequence. What it binds is not known. This sample was included in a study of T cell repertoires in cytomegalovirus infection. Study context: Epitope selection comprised recently identified HLA-C-restricted CMV epitopes and well-studied HLA-B-restricted CMV epitopes. Public TCR beta signatures provided an indication of both CMV infection and a matching HLA type.

Study-wide results and limits: The response measured ex vivo was dominated by TCR beta clonotypes (HLA-C-restricted and CMV-specific). People with CMV and the relevant HLA were identified by cumulative public TCR beta family frequency.

The J segment lost 0 bases and the V segment lost 4 bases, leaving 0 bases of the junction unmatched. There are 16 residues in the CDR3. Germline values: CDR1 MNHEY, CDR2 SMNVEV (reference sequence). Each CDR3 protein is one row after TCRdb ran MiXCR on the reads. The repertoire has 450,000 to 650,000 distinct CDR3 sequences, over 35% of them found once; the top ten carry 48%. The sequence came from a human donor in good health (CMV status not recorded). Some clones in this sample may be carry-over from other donors' samples. The rearrangement links TRBV27 to TRBJ1-6; the match to TRBD1 covers 10 bases. Material: cultured PBMCs, obtained from culture after CMV antigen stimulation. CDR3 in amino acids: CASSWTGGSYNSPLHF. In DNA form, the CDR3 reads TGTGCCAGCAGTTGGACAGGGGGCTCCTATAATTCACCCCTCCACTTT.